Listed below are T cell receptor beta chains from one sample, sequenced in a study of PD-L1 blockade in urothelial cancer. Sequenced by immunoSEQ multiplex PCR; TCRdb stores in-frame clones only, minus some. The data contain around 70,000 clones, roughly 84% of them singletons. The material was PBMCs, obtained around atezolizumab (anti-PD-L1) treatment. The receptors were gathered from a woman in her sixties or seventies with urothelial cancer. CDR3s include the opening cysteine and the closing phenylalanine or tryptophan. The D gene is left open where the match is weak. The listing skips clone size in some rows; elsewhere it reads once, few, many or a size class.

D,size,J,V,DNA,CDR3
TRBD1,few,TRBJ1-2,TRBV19,TGTGCCAGTAATCTCGGACAGGGGTCAGCTAACTATGGCTACACCTTC,CASNLGQGSANYGYTF
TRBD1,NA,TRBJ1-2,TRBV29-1,TGCAGCGTCGACGGAAGGGACAGGGGGAACTATGGCTACACCTTC,CSVDGRDRGNYGYTF
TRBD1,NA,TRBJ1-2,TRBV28,TGTGCCAGCAGTTTAGTGGCAGGGGGCGGCTACACCTTC,CASSLVAGGGYTF
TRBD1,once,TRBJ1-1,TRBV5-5,TGTGCCAGCACCGGGACAGGGAGCACTGAAGCTTTCTTT,CASTGTGSTEAFF
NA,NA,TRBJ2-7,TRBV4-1,TGCGCCAGCAGCCAAGACCTCGGCGGGACTTCGAGCGAGCAGTACTTC,CASSQDLGGTSSEQYF
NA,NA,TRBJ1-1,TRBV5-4,TGTGCCAGCAGCTTGCCGACAGTGAACACTGAAGCTTTCTTT,CASSLPTVNTEAFF
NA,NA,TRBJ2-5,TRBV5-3,TGTGCCAGAAGCTGCCAGAACAGGGGAGGTCAGGTATTGGGAGAGACCCAGTACTTC,CARSCQNRGGQVLGETQYF
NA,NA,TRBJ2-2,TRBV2,TGTGCCAGCAGTGAGCGACAGAGTTCCCGGGAGCTGTTTTTT,CASSERQSSRELFF
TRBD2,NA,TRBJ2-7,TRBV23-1,TGCGCCAGCAGCCCCGCGGCGGGGGGGTCGGAATGGGAAAAGACCTACGAGCAGTACTTC,CASSPAAGGSEWEKTYEQYF
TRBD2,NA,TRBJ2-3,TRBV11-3,TGTGCCAGCAGCTTAACTAGCGGGGGCCCCGATACGCAGTATTTT,CASSLTSGGPDTQYF
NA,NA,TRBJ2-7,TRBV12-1,TGTGCCAGCAGCTTTGCTCTGGTTGTCAGGGGTGTACGAGAAGATTCTTTCGAGCAGTACTTC,CASSFALVVRGVREDSFEQYF
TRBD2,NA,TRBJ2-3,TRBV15,TGTGCCACCAGTCCTGAGGGACTAGCGTACGAAAGCACAGATACGCAGTATTTT,CATSPEGLAYESTDTQYF
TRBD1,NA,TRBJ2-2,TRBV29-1,TGCAGCGTGATAGGACAGGGGGTTGGGGAGCTGTTTTTT,CSVIGQGVGELFF
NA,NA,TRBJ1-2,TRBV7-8,TGTGCCAGCAGCCGTGCTTGGGGGGACTATGGCTACACCTTC,CASSRAWGDYGYTF
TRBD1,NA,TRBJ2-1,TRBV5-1,TGCGCCAGCAGCATGGGACAGGGGACGGTGCGGCTGGCGTTCTTC,CASSMGQGTVRLAFF
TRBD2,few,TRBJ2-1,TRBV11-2,TGTGCCAGCAGCGGCAGACTAGCGGGTATTTGGAATGAGCAGTTCTTC,CASSGRLAGIWNEQFF
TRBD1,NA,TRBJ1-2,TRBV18,TGTGCCAGCTCACCGCCACTCCCGGGACAGGCGGTTGGCTACACCTTC,CASSPPLPGQAVGYTF
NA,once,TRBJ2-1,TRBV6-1,TGTGCCAGCAGTGAAATTGGGGCCCTCTACAATGAGCAGTTCTTC,CASSEIGALYNEQFF
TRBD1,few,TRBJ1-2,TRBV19,TGTGCCAGTAGTGGGAGCGGGACAGGGAGATGGTATGGCTACACCTTC,CASSGSGTGRWYGYTF
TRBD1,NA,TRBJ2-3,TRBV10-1,TGCGCCAGCAGTCCCGGGACAGGGGGAGATACGCAGTATTTT,CASSPGTGGDTQYF
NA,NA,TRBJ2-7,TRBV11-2,TGTGCCAGCAGCTTAGCAGGGAGGGAGCAGTACTTC,CASSLAGREQYF
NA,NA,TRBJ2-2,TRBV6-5,TGTGCCAGCAGTTATGGGTCAGGGAACACCGGGGAGCTGTTTTTT,CASSYGSGNTGELFF
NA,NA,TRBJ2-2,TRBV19,TGTGCCAGTACTTGGCGGGACACCGGGGAGCTGTTTTTT,CASTWRDTGELFF
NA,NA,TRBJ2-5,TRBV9,TGTGCCAGCAGCCCGTTTGAAGCGGATCAAGAGACCCAGTACTTC,CASSPFEADQETQYF
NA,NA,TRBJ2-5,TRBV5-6,TGTGCCAGCAGCTCGGAGGGCAGAGGGACGGTGGGGACCCAGTACTTC,CASSSEGRGTVGTQYF
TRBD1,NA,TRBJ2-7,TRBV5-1,TGCGCCAGCACCAATACGGGACAGGCACCCTACGAGCAGTACTTC,CASTNTGQAPYEQYF
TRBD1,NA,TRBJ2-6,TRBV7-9,TGTGCCAGCAGGTGGGGACAGGGAACTTCTGGGGCCAACGTCCTGACTTTC,CASRWGQGTSGANVLTF
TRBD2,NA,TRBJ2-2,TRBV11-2,TGTGCCAGCAGTGGGGGGCGGGGGGTGACCGGGGAGCTGTTTTTT,CASSGGRGVTGELFF
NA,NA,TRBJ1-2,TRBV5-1,TGCGCCAGCAGCTTGGGAGTTCGAGGCTACACCTTC,CASSLGVRGYTF
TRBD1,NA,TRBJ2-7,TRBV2,TGTGCCAGCAGTGATTGGGCGGGGACAGGGGGATACGAGCAGTACTTC,CASSDWAGTGGYEQYF
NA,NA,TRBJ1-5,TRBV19,TGTGCCAGTAGTATAGAAGGACCAACCAGGGGGCCCCAGCATTTT,CASSIEGPTRGPQHF
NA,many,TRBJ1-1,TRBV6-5,TGTGCCAGCAGCCTCACAGTTATCGCTGAAGCTTTCTTT,CASSLTVIAEAFF
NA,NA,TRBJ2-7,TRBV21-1,TGTGCCAGCAGCGACGGCGCGAGGAGAAGCGAGCAGTACTTC,CASSDGARRSEQYF
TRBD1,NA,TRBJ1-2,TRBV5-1,TGCGCCAGCAGCCTACAGGGGGTCTATGGCTACACCTTC,CASSLQGVYGYTF
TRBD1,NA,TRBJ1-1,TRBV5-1,TGCGCCAGCAGCTTACAACAGGGGGCGGAGGGAGCTTTCTTT,CASSLQQGAEGAFF
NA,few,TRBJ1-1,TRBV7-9,TGTGCCAGCAGCCTCATGAGGGCTGAAGCTTTCTTT,CASSLMRAEAFF
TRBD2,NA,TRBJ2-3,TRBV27,TGTGCCAGCAGTCCGGGACTAGCGAATCCGAGGGGTACGCAGTATTTT,CASSPGLANPRGTQYF
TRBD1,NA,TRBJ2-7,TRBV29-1,TGCAGCGTTGAAACAGGGGATCTTTACGAGCAGTACTTC,CSVETGDLYEQYF
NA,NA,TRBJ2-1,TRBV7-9,TGTGCCAGCAGCCCCGGTGAGCAGTTCTTC,CASSPGEQFF